This passage covers 12 T cell receptor beta chains from one sample sequenced in a study of early T cells in non-severe SARS-CoV-2 infection. MiXCR was run by TCRdb on the 5' RACE reads, yielding one entry per CDR3 protein. In the table there are about 62,000 distinct CDR3 sequences, around 9.9% of which are singletons. Sequenced sample: whole blood. The receptor set was obtained from an adult who was a healthcare worker with PCR-confirmed SARS-CoV-2 infection or an uninfected control (not recorded which).

This clonotype was recorded many times. This chain uses TRBV20-1 with TRBJ1-2, with D uncertain. Germline CDR1 and CDR2: DFQATT and SNEGSKA (reference sequence). The CDR3 runs to 13 residues. The V end was cut by 0 bases, the J end by 4 bases, with 9 bases between. The chain's CDR3 is CSARDDLAYGYTF. In DNA form, the CDR3 reads TGCAGTGCTAGAGATGATCTTGCCTATGGCTACACCTTC.

V usage is TRBV10-3 and J usage is TRBJ2-3; no firm D call. The CDR3 totals 12 residues. Germline V gene lookup returns CDR1 ENHRY and CDR2 SYGVKD. Trimming stripped 8 bases from V and 3 bases from J, with 9 bases between. Here the CDR3 reads CAIGYLTDTQYF. In DNA, the CDR3 is TGTGCCATCGGATACCTGACAGATACGCAGTATTTT.

This clonotype occurred a few times. The rearrangement uses TRBV11-3 and TRBJ2-2; 9 positions match TRBD1. Per the germline V gene, CDR1 is SGHNT and CDR2 is YENEEA. V lost 5 bases, J lost 2 bases, and 6 bases stayed unmatched. The CDR3 is 16 amino acids. The CDR3 nucleotides read TGTGCCAGCAGCCATGGACAGGGGCCCAACACCGGGGAGCTGTTTTTT. Its translation is CASSHGQGPNTGELFF.

This clonotype was counted ten times or more. The chain recombines TRBV6-1 with TRBJ2-3; tentatively, D is TRBD1 or TRBD2 (5 bases each). This CDR3 contains 14 residues. Trimming left V 8 bases short and J 1 base short, with 13 bases between. CDR1 is MNHNS, CDR2 SASEGT, per germline. As DNA, the CDR3 is TGTGCCAGCCAGGGACGGACTGGCACAGATACGCAGTATTTT. Protein product: CASQGRTGTDTQYF.

In its sample, this clonotype was seen a few times. The chain carries TRBV5-3 and TRBJ2-5; 8 bases fit TRBD2. TRBV5-3 is sorted into the ORF group, with uncertain function. This CDR3 spans 15 amino acids. Trimming removed 2 bases from V and 3 bases from J; junction bases left unmatched: 6. As DNA, the CDR3 is TGTGCCAGAAGCTTAGGGAGCGGGGGAAAAGAGACCCAGTACTTC. It translates to CARSLGSGGKETQYF.

This clonotype appeared a few times. V gene TRBV9 combines with J gene TRBJ1-6; 9 positions agree with TRBD1. This CDR3 is built from 14 residues. Germline CDR1 and CDR2: SGDLS and YYNGEE. Trimming removed 6 bases from V and 8 bases from J; junction bases left unmatched: 6. This chain's CDR3 is CASTTGQGYSPLHF. Written as DNA, the CDR3 is TGTGCCAGCACAACGGGACAGGGTTATTCACCCCTCCACTTT.

This clonotype came up a few times. The chain recombines TRBV20-1 with TRBJ2-1, with 8 bases aligning to TRBD1. This CDR3 has 14 residues. The junction had 5 bases not matched to a gene; V was cut back by 6 bases and J by 1 base. Looked up from germline, CDR1 is DFQATT and CDR2 is SNEGSKA (reference sequence). In DNA, the CDR3 is TGCAGTGCCGTCGACAGGGGTTCCTACAATGAGCAGTTCTTC. Translation gives CSAVDRGSYNEQFF.

In its sample, this clonotype was seen many times. The rearrangement links TRBV25-1 to TRBJ1-2, with D possibly being TRBD1 (5 bases). V lost 1 base, J lost 0 bases, and 9 bases lay in between. Germline CDR1 and CDR2: MGHDK and SYGVNS. CDR3 length: 15 amino acids. The CDR3 DNA reads TGTGCCAGCAGTGAATCCGACAGTCCTAACTATGGCTACACCTTC. Translation: CASSESDSPNYGYTF.

The chain combines TRBV6-1 with TRBJ1-5, with D hard to call. Germline V gene sequence: CDR1 MNHNS, CDR2 SASEGT. V dropped 6 bases and J dropped 1 base, with 7 bases sitting between them. The CDR3 spans 13 residues. The CDR3 loop reads CASSPASNQPQHF. CDR3 DNA: TGTGCCAGCAGCCCAGCAAGCAATCAGCCCCAGCATTTT.

There are a few counts of this clonotype. This CDR3 is CASSVRSSDDGYTF. The CDR3 coding sequence is TGTGCCAGTAGTGTCAGGTCCTCAGACGATGGCTACACCTTC. The J gene is TRBJ1-2, the V gene TRBV19; D is unresolved. There are 14 residues in the CDR3. Trimming left V 5 bases short and J 6 bases short, with 16 bases between. Germline assignment: CDR1 LNHDA and CDR2 SQIVND (reference sequence).

This clonotype was picked up a small number of times. The chain combines TRBV7-8 with TRBJ1-1; no clear D. CDR3 length: 14 amino acids. Trimming pared 5 bases from V and 4 bases from J, leaving 14 bases between. The germline V gene encodes CDR1 SGHVS and CDR2 FQNEAQ. CDR3 sequence: CASSPQGRSTEAFF. CDR3 DNA sequence: TGTGCCAGCAGCCCCCAAGGACGGAGCACTGAAGCTTTCTTT.

The chain has TRBV14 and TRBJ2-3; D might be TRBD1 (6 bases). The CDR3 consists of 15 residues. Germline V gives CDR1 SGHDN, CDR2 FVKESK. Trimming stripped 3 bases from V and 6 bases from J, with 16 bases between. The CDR3 reads CASSQTTGRVDTQYF. For the CDR3, the DNA is TGTGCCAGCAGCCAGACGACAGGCCGGGTGGATACGCAGTATTTT.